These 27 T cell receptor beta chains were all obtained from the same sample, sequenced in a study of shared clonotypes between healthy human individuals. Sequencing used immunoSEQ multiplex PCR; TCRdb keeps in-frame clones, though not all of them. The table includes about 550,000 clones, about 95% detected once. Terminally differentiated effector memory CD45RA+ cells were excluded by CCR7 positive selection of CD45RO-negative cells. Sample: naive CD8+ T cells sorted from blood. The receptor set was obtained from a woman in her 30s in good health.

J is TRBJ1-1 and V is TRBV30, with no clear D. V was cut by 0 bases and J by 0 bases, with 5 bases left in between. The germline V gene encodes CDR1 GTSNPN and CDR2 SVGIG (reference sequence). The CDR3 extends over 13 amino acids. CDR3 sequence reads: CAWSVDMNTEAFF. DNA for the CDR3: TGTGCCTGGAGTGTAGATATGAACACTGAAGCTTTCTTT.

The genes are TRBV6-1 and TRBJ2-7; TRBD1 is a possible D gene (6 bases). The CDR3 runs to 15 residues. CDR1 and CDR2 from the germline V gene are MNHNS and SASEGT. Trimming took off 2 bases at V and 3 bases at J, with 14 bases between the two ends. The CDR3 nucleotides read TGTGCCAGCAGTGAATTCAGGGGAAAGGGCTACGAGCAGTACTTC. Its translation: CASSEFRGKGYEQYF.

V is TRBV5-1 and J is TRBJ1-2; possibly TRBD1 for D (6 bases). CDR1 and CDR2 (germline): SGHRS, YFSETQ. The CDR3 covers 15 residues. V lost 3 bases and J lost 3, with 15 bases in between. This chain's CDR3 is CASSYRRGVYYGYTF. The CDR3 DNA reads as TGCGCCAGCAGCTACCGGAGGGGGGTCTACTATGGCTACACCTTC.

To note about this clone: This same CDR3 is encoded by further DNA sequences in the sample. The gene calls are TRBV13 and TRBJ2-5; D ambiguous. Germline V gene lookup returns CDR1 PRHDT and CDR2 FYEKMQ (reference sequence). The CDR3 consists of 12 residues. V gave up 0 bases and J gave up 5 bases, with 4 bases separating them. The DNA of the CDR3 is TGTGCCAGCAGCTTAGGCCTCGAGACCCAGTACTTC. The encoded protein is CASSLGLETQYF.

This sequence joins TRBV7-9 and TRBJ1-1; D uncertain. Germline V gene lookup returns CDR1 SEHNR and CDR2 FQNEAQ (reference sequence). Trimming cost V 2 bases and J 2 bases, with 9 bases left between them. The CDR3 sequence is 14 residues long. The CDR3 region is CASSLFDENTEAFF. The CDR3 DNA reads as TGTGCCAGCAGCTTATTCGACGAAAACACTGAAGCTTTCTTT. The full variable domain, in which reference TRBV7-9 and TRBJ1-1 provide the parts outside the CDR3, is DTGVSQNPRHKITKRGQNVTFRCDPISEHNRLYWYRQTLGQGPEFLTYFQNEAQLEKSRLLSDRFSAERPKGSFSTLEIQRTEQGDSAMYLCASSLFDENTEAFFGQGTRLTVV.

The genes are TRBV30 and TRBJ2-7, with 7 bases fitting TRBD1. Looked up from germline, CDR1 is GTSNPN and CDR2 is SVGIG (reference sequence). Trimming cost V 2 bases and J 4 bases; bases outside gene matches: 11. The CDR3 is made up of 15 amino acids. CDR3 nucleotide sequence: TGTGCCTGGAGTCGACAGGGAGCGTTAGAGTACGAGCAGTACTTC. Amino acids: CAWSRQGALEYEQYF.

Comments on this clone: A read error may produce the germline difference seen at one junction end. This chain uses TRBV20-1 with TRBJ2-7, with D perhaps given as TRBD1 or TRBD2 (5 bases each). Germline CDR1 is DFQATT and CDR2 is SNEGSKA (reference sequence). CDR3 length equals 11 residues. This CDR3 is CSASYLGDLPF. In DNA form, the CDR3 reads TGCAGTGCTAGCTATCTGGGGGATCTCCCCTTC.

The rearrangement joins TRBV28 to TRBJ2-1, with a possible D match to TRBD1 (5 bases). Trimming removed 9 bases from V and 7 bases from J, with 7 bases in between. Per germline, CDR1 MDHEN and CDR2 SYDVKM. CDR3 length: 10 amino acids. CDR3 region: CASQGNEQFF. Written as DNA, the CDR3 is TGTGCCAGTCAGGGAAATGAGCAGTTCTTC.

The chain links TRBV4-1 to TRBJ2-7, with 7 bases aligning to TRBD1. The CDR3 consists of 14 residues. Trimming cost V 4 bases and J 1 base; bases outside gene matches: 4. Per germline, CDR1 MGHRA and CDR2 YSYEKL. CDR3 DNA sequence: TGCGCCAGCAGCCCGGGACAGAGATCCTACGAGCAGTACTTC. Its translation is CASSPGQRSYEQYF.

This rearrangement joins TRBV4-1 to TRBJ2-5; unclear D gene. The end of the DNA aligns better with TRBJ2-7, so the J call may be wrong. This CDR3 is built from 11 residues. Germline V lookup: CDR1 MGHRA, CDR2 YSYEKL. CDR3 bases: TGCGCCAGCCCTCTCTCCTACGAGCAGTACTTC. Protein sequence: CASPLSYEQYF.

The chain couples TRBV14 to TRBJ2-2; tentative D call: TRBD1 (6 bases). V lost 2 bases, J lost 6 bases, and 10 bases lay in between. CDR3 length: 14 amino acids. Germline values: CDR1 SGHDN, CDR2 FVKESK. CDR3 bases: TGTGCCAGCAGCCAATCACAGGGAGCCGGGGAGCTGTTTTTT. This codes for CASSQSQGAGELFF. The full variable domain, with the rest looked up from reference TRBV14 and TRBJ2-2, is EAGVTQFPSHSVIEKGQTVTLRCDPISGHDNLYWYRRVMGKEIKFLLHFVKESKQDESGMPNNRFLAERTGGTYSTLKVQPAELEDSGVYFCASSQSQGAGELFFGEGSRLTVL.

The CDR3 is CASSQGAVDEQFF. The CDR3 DNA sequence: TGTGCCAGCAGTCAGGGGGCTGTCGATGAGCAGTTCTTC. V gene TRBV28 combines with J gene TRBJ2-1, with 8 bases matching TRBD1. Germline assignment: CDR1 MDHEN and CDR2 SYDVKM. The CDR3 is 13 amino acids. The V and J ends lost 5 bases and 8 bases, in that order; junction bases with no gene match: 5.

The chain employs TRBV19 and TRBJ2-1; 8 bases map to TRBD2. Germline V gene lookup returns CDR1 LNHDA and CDR2 SQIVND (reference sequence). With 0 bases clipped from V and 3 bases from J, the junction kept 4 bases outside the gene matches. The CDR3 is made up of 16 amino acids. The CDR3 protein is CASSIDLSGGYNEQFF. CDR3 in DNA: TGTGCCAGTAGTATAGATCTGAGCGGGGGCTACAATGAGCAGTTCTTC. Complete variable domain (other parts from reference TRBV19 and TRBJ2-1): DGGITQSPKYLFRKEGQNVTLSCEQNLNHDAMYWYRQDPGQGLRLIYYSQIVNDFQKGDIAEGYSVSREKKESFPLTVTSAQKNPTAFYLCASSIDLSGGYNEQFFGPGTRLTVL.

V is TRBV5-1 and J is TRBJ1-5; possible D gene TRBD1, 5 bases. This CDR3 has 12 residues. Looked up from germline, CDR1 is SGHRS and CDR2 is YFSETQ. With 4 bases removed from V and 5 bases from J, the gap between germline ends came to 7 bases. The CDR3 DNA is TGCGCCAGCAGCCACAGGTATCAGCCCCAGCATTTT. It codes for CASSHRYQPQHF.

The chain combines TRBV7-6 with TRBJ1-4; 8 nucleotides line up with TRBD1. V shed 7 bases and J 7 bases; nucleotides not matched to a gene: 8. This CDR3 has 14 amino acids. Germline V gene lookup returns CDR1 SGHVS and CDR2 FNYEAQ. The CDR3 loop is CASNSGGAGEKLFF. In DNA form, the CDR3 reads TGTGCCAGCAACTCAGGGGGCGCGGGTGAAAAACTGTTTTTT.

The chain couples TRBV7-9 to TRBJ2-5; perhaps TRBD2 as D (5 bases). CDR1 and CDR2 (germline): SEHNR, FQNEAQ (reference sequence). V was shortened by 0 bases and J by 3 bases, with 17 bases between the two germline ends. CDR3 size: 17 residues. CDR3 region: CASSLASPWGEKETQYF. CDR3 sequence (DNA): TGTGCCAGCAGCTTAGCGTCTCCTTGGGGAGAGAAAGAGACCCAGTACTTC.

The sample holds one count of this clone. The chain uses TRBV7-2 and TRBJ1-6, with 9 bases matching TRBD1. Germline lookup yields CDR1 SGHTA and CDR2 FQGNSA. The V segment lost 1 base and the J segment 9 bases; nucleotides outside the gene matches: 10. The CDR3 consists of 17 residues. The CDR3 DNA sequence: TGTGCCAGCAGCTTAGTTTTAGTCGGGACAGGGTTTTCACCCCTCCACTTT. It yields the protein CASSLVLVGTGFSPLHF. Combining the CDR3 with reference TRBV7-2 and TRBJ1-6 gives the whole variable domain GAGVSQSPSNKVTEKGKDVELRCDPISGHTALYWYRQSLGQGLEFLIYFQGNSAPDKSGLPSDRFSAERTGGSVSTLTIQRTQQEDSAVYLCASSLVLVGTGFSPLHFGNGTRLTVT.

V gene TRBV7-9 combines with J gene TRBJ2-2, with a possible D match to TRBD2 (6 bases). The V gene's germline CDR1 is SEHNR and CDR2 FQNEAQ (reference sequence). V lost 4 bases and J lost 6, with 15 bases in between. The CDR3 sequence is 15 residues long. The CDR3, as DNA: TGTGCCAGCAGCTGGGGACCGGGGGAGGCCGGGGAGCTGTTTTTT. It yields the protein CASSWGPGEAGELFF. The variable domain in full, completed from reference TRBV7-9 and TRBJ2-2, reads DTGVSQNPRHKITKRGQNVTFRCDPISEHNRLYWYRQTLGQGPEFLTYFQNEAQLEKSRLLSDRFSAERPKGSFSTLEIQRTEQGDSAMYLCASSWGPGEAGELFFGEGSRLTVL.

The genes are TRBV21-1 and TRBJ2-1; the table's D gene call, TRBD2, was not cross checked with the DNA. TRBV21-1 is a pseudogene segment. This CDR3 has 17 amino acids. The CDR3 DNA sequence: TGTGCCAGCAGCAACCCCGGGACTAGCGGGAGAACCCATGAGCAGTTCTTC. It translates to CASSNPGTSGRTHEQFF.

The chain is built from TRBV5-4 and TRBJ1-2; a weak D match, TRBD1 (6 bases). This CDR3 has 14 residues. Deletions cut 0 bases from V and 4 bases from J, with 10 bases between. Germline CDR1 reads SGHNT; CDR2 reads YYREEE (reference sequence). In DNA form, the CDR3 reads TGTGCCAGCAGCTTGGGGCAGGGGATCTATGGCTACACCTTC. Its protein product is CASSLGQGIYGYTF.

The chain has TRBV2 and TRBJ2-3; TRBD2 matches 12 bases. This CDR3 has 14 amino acids. J gave up 4 bases and V 6 bases, and 2 bases lay outside the gene matches. Per germline, CDR1 SNHLY and CDR2 FYNNEI. The CDR3 here is CASRTSGSADTQYF. CDR3 DNA sequence: TGTGCCAGCAGGACTAGCGGGAGTGCAGATACGCAGTATTTT.

The gene calls are TRBV11-2 and TRBJ2-7; 11 bases line up with TRBD2. Germline CDR1 SGHAT, CDR2 FQNNGV. The CDR3 length is 15 residues. The J segment lost 2 bases and the V segment lost 4 bases, leaving 4 bases of the junction unmatched. The CDR3 sequence: CASSSLAGETYEQYF. The CDR3 region has the DNA TGTGCCAGCAGCTCACTAGCGGGAGAGACCTACGAGCAGTACTTC.

The chain links TRBV2 to TRBJ2-1; D remains unclear. The CDR3 sequence is 13 residues long. V was pared by 8 bases and J by 6 bases, with 14 bases between. From germline, CDR1 is SNHLY and CDR2 FYNNEI. CDR3 in DNA: TGTGCCAGCTTAAGGCAGCGAAGCAATGAGCAGTTCTTC. Residues: CASLRQRSNEQFF.

The V gene is TRBV5-8, the J gene TRBJ2-7; D might be TRBD2 (6 bases). CDR1 and CDR2 (germline): SGHTS, YDEGEE. The CDR3 has 14 amino acids. Trimming cost V 2 bases and J 6 bases, with 15 bases left between them. As DNA, the CDR3 is TGTGCCAGCAGCTTTACGGGTCACGGGGGCGAGCAGTACTTC. Translation: CASSFTGHGGEQYF.

The V gene is TRBV19, the J gene TRBJ2-1; D is ambiguous. The CDR3 sequence is 12 residues long. Between the trimmed V and J ends, which lost 5 bases and 6 bases, there was a span of 8 bases. Germline CDR1 and CDR2: LNHDA and SQIVND (reference sequence). As DNA, the CDR3 is TGTGCCAGTAGTGTTTGGGGCAATGAGCAGTTCTTC. As protein: CASSVWGNEQFF.

This clone came up once. The genes are TRBV5-6 and TRBJ2-5; no clear D. The CDR3 extends over 15 amino acids. The germline V gene has CDR1 SGHDT and CDR2 YYEEEE. V shed 4 bases and J shed 5 bases, with 18 bases lying between them. The CDR3 here is CASSATWAEKETQYF. The CDR3 DNA sequence: TGTGCCAGCAGCGCCACCTGGGCGGAGAAGGAGACCCAGTACTTC. The full variable domain, in which reference TRBV5-6 and TRBJ2-5 provide the parts outside the CDR3, is DAGVTQSPTHLIKTRGQQVTLRCSPKSGHDTVSWYQQALGQGPQFIFQYYEEEERQRGNFPDRFSGHQFPNYSSELNVNALLLGDSALYLCASSATWAEKETQYFGPGTRLLVL.

The count of this clone is one. The chain links TRBV30 to TRBJ1-3, with D unresolved. The CDR3 is made up of 13 amino acids. Germline V gives CDR1 GTSNPN, CDR2 SVGIG (reference sequence). V lost 2 bases, J lost 0 bases, and 5 bases lay in between. CDR3 DNA: TGTGCCTGGAGTTTGACCTCTGGAAACACCATATATTTT. It encodes CAWSLTSGNTIYF.